A selection of T cell receptor beta chains follows, all from one sample in a study of shared clonotypes between healthy human individuals. Only in-frame clones appear in the TCRdb table, and some are missing; sequencing was by immunoSEQ multiplex PCR. Here the sample spans some 360,000 clones, about 70% being singletons. Sequences were obtained from memory CD4+ T cells sorted from blood. The source of these receptors is a man aged 25 to 45 in good health. Both conserved end residues are part of each CDR3. The D gene is left open where the match is weak. Not all rows give a size; the values are once, few, many and, for expanded clones, a class.

abundance: NA; j_gene: TRBJ1-2; d_gene: TRBD1; v_gene: TRBV28; CDR3aa: CASSPQADRVGGYTF; CDR3nt: TGTGCCAGCAGTCCCCAAGCCGACAGGGTAGGAGGCTACACCTTC
abundance: NA; j_gene: TRBJ2-5; d_gene: NA; v_gene: TRBV4-1; CDR3aa: CASSQGGGMRETQYF; CDR3nt: TGCGCCAGCAGCCAAGGGGGCGGGATGAGAGAGACCCAGTACTTC
abundance: NA; j_gene: TRBJ1-3; d_gene: NA; v_gene: TRBV4-1; CDR3aa: CASSQLGNTIYF; CDR3nt: TGCGCCAGCAGCCAATTAGGAAACACCATATATTTT
abundance: NA; j_gene: TRBJ2-1; d_gene: TRBD2; v_gene: TRBV5-1; CDR3aa: CASSKTTSGRGHNEQFF; CDR3nt: TGCGCCAGCAGCAAAACTACTAGCGGGAGGGGCCACAATGAGCAGTTCTTC
abundance: once; j_gene: TRBJ2-2; d_gene: TRBD2; v_gene: TRBV4-3; CDR3aa: CASSQAGLATGELFF; CDR3nt: TGCGCCAGCAGCCAAGCGGGACTAGCAACCGGGGAGCTGTTTTTT
abundance: few; j_gene: TRBJ2-2; d_gene: TRBD1; v_gene: TRBV2; CDR3aa: CASSEGTGPYGELFF; CDR3nt: TGTGCCAGCAGTGAGGGGACAGGTCCGTACGGGGAGCTGTTTTTT
abundance: NA; j_gene: TRBJ2-1; d_gene: NA; v_gene: TRBV23-1; CDR3aa: CASSQHRSRAAKEQFF; CDR3nt: TGCGCCAGCAGTCAACACCGTTCCCGGGCCGCAAAGGAGCAGTTCTTC
abundance: NA; j_gene: TRBJ2-5; d_gene: TRBD2; v_gene: TRBV2; CDR3aa: CASSESGGRWTETQYF; CDR3nt: TGTGCCAGCAGTGAGAGCGGGGGGCGGTGGACAGAGACCCAGTACTTC
abundance: NA; j_gene: TRBJ2-4; d_gene: TRBD2; v_gene: TRBV5-1; CDR3aa: CASSPTSGSGNIQYF; CDR3nt: TGCGCCAGCAGCCCCACCAGCGGGAGCGGAAACATTCAGTACTTC
abundance: NA; j_gene: TRBJ1-4; d_gene: NA; v_gene: TRBV25-1; CDR3aa: CASREGPPTNEKLFF; CDR3nt: TGTGCCAGCAGGGAAGGCCCGCCGACTAATGAAAAACTGTTTTTT
abundance: NA; j_gene: TRBJ1-4; d_gene: TRBD1; v_gene: TRBV28; CDR3aa: CASSFDRDEKLFF; CDR3nt: TGTGCCAGCAGTTTTGACAGGGATGAAAAACTGTTTTTT
abundance: NA; j_gene: TRBJ2-7; d_gene: NA; v_gene: TRBV6-6; CDR3aa: CASSYLWERGEQYF; CDR3nt: TGTGCCAGCAGTTACTTGTGGGAGAGAGGGGAGCAGTACTTC
abundance: NA; j_gene: TRBJ1-5; d_gene: NA; v_gene: TRBV6-1; CDR3aa: CASNGGIGFQPQHF; CDR3nt: TGTGCCAGCAACGGGGGCATCGGTTTTCAGCCCCAGCATTTT
abundance: NA; j_gene: TRBJ2-2; d_gene: NA; v_gene: TRBV11-2; CDR3aa: CASSLEQVAPTGELFF; CDR3nt: TGTGCCAGCAGCTTAGAGCAGGTAGCACCCACCGGGGAGCTGTTTTTT
abundance: NA; j_gene: TRBJ2-5; d_gene: NA; v_gene: TRBV5-1; CDR3aa: CASRGLPQETQYF; CDR3nt: TGCGCCAGCAGAGGACTACCACAAGAGACCCAGTACTTC
abundance: NA; j_gene: TRBJ2-3; d_gene: NA; v_gene: TRBV6-5; CDR3aa: CASSYRGRTDTQYF; CDR3nt: TGTGCCAGCAGTTATAGAGGGCGCACAGATACGCAGTATTTT
abundance: NA; j_gene: TRBJ2-7; d_gene: NA; v_gene: TRBV6-6; CDR3aa: CASSGTAYEQYF; CDR3nt: TGTGCCAGCAGCGGGACGGCCTACGAGCAGTACTTC
abundance: NA; j_gene: TRBJ1-1; d_gene: NA; v_gene: TRBV28; CDR3aa: CASSTLQGRSFF; CDR3nt: TGTGCCAGCAGCACCCTACAGGGTCGGTCTTTCTTT